This T cell receptor (delta chain) was observed in a study of gamma-delta chains in newborns, infants, children. Per germline, CDR1 TSWWSYY and CDR2 QGS. The CDR3 consists of 15 residues. Between the trimmed V and J ends, which lost 1 base and 1 base, there was a span of 10 bases. A note on this clone: The same CDR3 can be traced to other DNA sequences in this sample.

TCRdb re-processed the reads using CATT. The sample consists of over 2,500 delta-chain clones, approximately 52% of them appearing once. The sequence was obtained from a child who received the measles vaccine. V and J are TRDV1 and TRDJ1, with D tentatively TRDD3 (5 bases). Sequenced sample: blood. CDR3 in amino acids: CALGEPRGPTDKLIF. For the CDR3, the DNA is TGTGCTCTTGGGGAACCTCGGGGGCCCACCGATAAACTCATCTTT.